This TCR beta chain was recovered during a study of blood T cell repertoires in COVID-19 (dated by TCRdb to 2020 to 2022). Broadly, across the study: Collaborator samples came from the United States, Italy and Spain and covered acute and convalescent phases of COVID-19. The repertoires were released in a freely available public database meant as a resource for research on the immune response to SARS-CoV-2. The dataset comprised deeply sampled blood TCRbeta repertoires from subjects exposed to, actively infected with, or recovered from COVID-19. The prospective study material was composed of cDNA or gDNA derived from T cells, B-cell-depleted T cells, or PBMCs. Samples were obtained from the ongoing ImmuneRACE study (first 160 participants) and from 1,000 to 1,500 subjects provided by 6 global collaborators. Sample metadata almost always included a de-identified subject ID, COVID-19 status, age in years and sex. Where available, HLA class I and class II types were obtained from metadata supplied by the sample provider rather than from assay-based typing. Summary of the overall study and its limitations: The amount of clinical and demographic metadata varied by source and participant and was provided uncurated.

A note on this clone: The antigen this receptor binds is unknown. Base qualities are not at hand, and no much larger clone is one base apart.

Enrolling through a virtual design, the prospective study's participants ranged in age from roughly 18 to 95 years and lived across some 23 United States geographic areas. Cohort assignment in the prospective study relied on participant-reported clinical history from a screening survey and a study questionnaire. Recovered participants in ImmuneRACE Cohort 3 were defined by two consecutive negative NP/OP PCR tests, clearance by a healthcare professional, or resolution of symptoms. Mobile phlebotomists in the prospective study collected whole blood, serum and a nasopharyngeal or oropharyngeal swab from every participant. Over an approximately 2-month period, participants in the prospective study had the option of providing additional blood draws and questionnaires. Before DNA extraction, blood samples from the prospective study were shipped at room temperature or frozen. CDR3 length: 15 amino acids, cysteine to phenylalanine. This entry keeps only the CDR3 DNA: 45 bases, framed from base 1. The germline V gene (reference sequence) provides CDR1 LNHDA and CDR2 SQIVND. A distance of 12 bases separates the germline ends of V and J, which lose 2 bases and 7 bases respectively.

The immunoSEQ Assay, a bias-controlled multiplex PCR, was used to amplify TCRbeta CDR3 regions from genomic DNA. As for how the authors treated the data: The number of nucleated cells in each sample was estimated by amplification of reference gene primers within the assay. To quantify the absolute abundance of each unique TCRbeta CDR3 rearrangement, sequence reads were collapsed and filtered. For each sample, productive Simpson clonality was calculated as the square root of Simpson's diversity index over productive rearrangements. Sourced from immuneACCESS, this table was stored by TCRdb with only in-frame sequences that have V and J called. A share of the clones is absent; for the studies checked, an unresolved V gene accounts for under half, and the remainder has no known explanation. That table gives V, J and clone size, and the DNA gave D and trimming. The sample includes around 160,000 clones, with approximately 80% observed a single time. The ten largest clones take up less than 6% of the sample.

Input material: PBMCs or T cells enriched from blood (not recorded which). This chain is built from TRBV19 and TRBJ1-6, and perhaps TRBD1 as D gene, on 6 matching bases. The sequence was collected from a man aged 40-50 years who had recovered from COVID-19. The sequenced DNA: TGTGCCAGTAGTATAAACAGGGTGGTCAATTCACCCCTCCACTTT. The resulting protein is CASSINRVVNSPLHF.